This T cell receptor beta chain was captured by sequencing in a study of T cell responses to AZD1222 COVID-19 vaccine. Study conclusions and caveats: Clonal diversity may have been underestimated in mostly white British donors. CD4 TCRs covered the whole spike, strongest at regions 160-218 and 743-854.

Regarding this clone: What it recognizes is unknown.

The germline gives CDR1 GTSNPN, CDR2 SVGIG (reference sequence). This CDR3 contains 13 residues. V lost 2 bases to trimming and J lost 4 bases, with 11 bases between them. Method: immunoSEQ multiplex PCR; TCRdb's copy keeps in-frame clones and lacks some. The table lists approximately 120,000 clones, around 85% of them singletons. V and J are TRBV30 and TRBJ1-1; D is possibly TRBD1 (6 bases). The TCR originated in an adult who received the AZD1222 COVID-19 vaccine. The sequences come from peripheral blood, collected 28 days after the second AZD1222 dose. CDR3 sequence reads: CAWSIGGGTEAFF. The CDR3 bases are TGTGCCTGGAGTATAGGGGGGGGCACTGAAGCTTTCTTT.